This is a list of T cell receptor beta chains from one sample in a study of neurological immune-mediated disorders. Via MiXCR, TCRdb re-called the 5' RACE reads, giving one row per CDR3 protein. The sample includes around 71,000 distinct CDR3 sequences, roughly 15% of them seen just once. The sequenced sample was PBMCs. The receptors derive from a female donor with HTLV-1-associated myelopathy (HAM/TSP). CDR3s include the opening cysteine and the closing phenylalanine or tryptophan. A D gene is named only where the DNA matches it firmly. Size is stated for part of the rows, as once, few or many counts, or as a class when the clone is expanded.

j_gene	v_gene	abundance	d_gene	CDR3aa	CDR3nt
TRBJ2-5	TRBV20-1	many	TRBD1	CSAPGQGRETQYF	TGCAGTGCTCCCGGACAGGGACGGGAGACCCAGTACTTC
TRBJ2-2	TRBV11-2	many	NA	CASSSSLSGGELFF	TGTGCCAGCAGCTCCTCCCTCTCGGGGGGGGAGCTGTTTTTT
TRBJ2-5	TRBV15	many	NA	CATSRDPDRRETQYF	TGTGCTACCAGCAGAGATCCCGACCGCCGGGAGACCCAGTACTTC
TRBJ2-3	TRBV10-1	many	NA	CASSNKGNTDTQYF	TGCGCCAGCAGTAATAAGGGAAACACAGATACGCAGTATTTT
TRBJ1-5	TRBV19	many	NA	CASSILDGNNQPQHF	TGTGCCAGTAGCATATTGGACGGAAACAATCAGCCCCAGCATTTT
TRBJ1-1	TRBV10-3	many	TRBD1	CAIRGTGDTEAFF	TGTGCCATCAGGGGGACAGGGGATACTGAAGCTTTCTTT
TRBJ2-7	TRBV28	many	TRBD1	CASSPWDRVTEQYF	TGTGCCAGCAGCCCGTGGGACAGGGTCACCGAGCAGTACTTC
TRBJ2-1	TRBV20-1	many	TRBD1	CSASANKGQGYNEQFF	TGCAGTGCTAGTGCTAATAAGGGACAGGGATACAATGAGCAGTTCTTC
TRBJ1-5	TRBV5-6	few	TRBD1	CASSQGQGTQPQHF	TGTGCCAGCAGCCAAGGACAGGGGACCCAGCCCCAGCATTTT
TRBJ2-2	TRBV5-1	many	NA	CASSLQGTNTGELFF	TGCGCCAGCAGCTTGCAGGGGACGAACACCGGGGAGCTGTTTTTT
TRBJ2-6	TRBV29-1	many	NA	CSVPGSGANVLTF	TGCAGCGTGCCCGGCTCTGGGGCCAACGTCCTGACTTTC
TRBJ2-7	TRBV2	few	NA	CASTLQGTYEQYF	TGTGCCAGCACCCTGCAGGGGACCTACGAGCAGTACTTC
TRBJ2-5	TRBV20-1	many	TRBD1	CSARATGGETQYF	TGCAGTGCTAGAGCGACAGGGGGAGAGACCCAGTACTTC
TRBJ2-2	TRBV12-3/TRBV12-4	many	TRBD1	CASSPFRDRDTGELFF	TGTGCCAGCAGTCCATTCCGGGACAGGGACACCGGGGAGCTGTTTTTT
TRBJ2-5	TRBV20-1	many	TRBD2	CSARRDPLRGSETQYF	TGCAGTGCTAGACGCGATCCCTTGCGGGGGTCGGAGACCCAGTACTTC
TRBJ1-1	TRBV20-1	medium-sized	NA	CSASGGLGTEAFF	TGCAGTGCTAGTGGCGGGTTGGGAACTGAAGCTTTCTTT
TRBJ2-1	TRBV12-3/TRBV12-4	many	NA	CASTAQQGIGYNEQFF	TGTGCCAGCACCGCACAGCAGGGGATCGGGTACAATGAGCAGTTCTTC
TRBJ1-1	TRBV10-1	many	NA	CASSTGRRTFF	TGCGCCAGCAGTACAGGGAGAAGAACTTTCTTT
TRBJ2-3	TRBV5-6	NA	NA	CASSLGLGGGGDTQYF	TGTGCCAGCAGCCTGGGGCTTGGCGGAGGGGGAGATACGCAGTATTTT
TRBJ2-3	TRBV29-1	many	TRBD2	CSVERLAGSTDTQYF	TGCAGCGTGGAAAGACTAGCGGGGAGCACAGATACGCAGTATTTT
TRBJ1-5	TRBV7-6	few	NA	CASSLVQGETPQHF	TGTGCCAGCAGCTTGGTTCAGGGAGAGACGCCCCAGCATTTT
TRBJ1-1	TRBV29-1	many	TRBD1	CSIGTGNTEAFF	TGCAGCATAGGGACAGGGAACACTGAAGCTTTCTTT
TRBJ2-3	TRBV29-1	NA	NA	CSFGRGMGTDTQYF	TGCAGCTTTGGTCGGGGAATGGGCACAGATACACAGTATTTT
TRBJ2-6	TRBV5-1	many	TRBD1	CASSLVAGGAGANVLTF	TGCGCCAGCAGCTTAGTGGCAGGGGGAGCTGGGGCCAACGTCCTGACTTTC
TRBJ1-5	TRBV12-3/TRBV12-4	many	NA	CASSLVGGMNQPQHF	TGTGCCAGCAGTTTAGTTGGGGGCATGAATCAGCCCCAGCATTTT
TRBJ1-1	TRBV3-1	many	NA	CASSPRQNTEAFF	TGTGCCAGCAGCCCCCGACAGAACACTGAAGCTTTCTTT
TRBJ2-7	TRBV7-9	NA	NA	CASTGSGQWPYEQYF	TGTGCCAGCACCGGGAGTGGGCAGTGGCCCTACGAGCAGTACTTC
TRBJ1-2	TRBV11-1	few	NA	CASSPRTDYGYTF	TGTGCCAGCAGCCCAAGGACCGACTATGGCTACACCTTC
TRBJ2-3	TRBV15	many	TRBD1	CATSSKDRGHTDTQYF	TGTGCTACCAGCAGTAAGGACAGGGGGCACACAGATACGCAGTATTTT
TRBJ2-2	TRBV5-1	many	NA	CASSLVAASNTGELFF	TGCGCCAGCAGCTTGGTTGCGGCCTCGAACACCGGGGAGCTGTTTTTT
TRBJ2-2	TRBV24-1	many	NA	CATKGQNTGELFF	TGTGCCACCAAGGGACAGAACACCGGGGAGCTGTTTTTT
TRBJ2-5	TRBV5-5	many	NA	CASSVGQSETQYF	TGTGCCAGCAGCGTCGGACAGTCAGAGACCCAGTACTTC
TRBJ1-5	TRBV12-3/TRBV12-4	many	NA	CASRANNQPQHF	TGTGCCAGCAGGGCCAACAATCAGCCCCAGCATTTT
TRBJ1-1	TRBV9	many	NA	CASSASVEGTEAFF	TGTGCCAGCAGCGCCAGTGTAGAGGGCACTGAAGCTTTCTTT
TRBJ2-1	TRBV5-1	many	NA	CASSLVGNNEQFF	TGCGCCAGCAGCTTGGTTGGGAACAATGAGCAGTTCTTC
TRBJ2-4	TRBV12-3/TRBV12-4	NA	NA	CASSLIVGNIAKNIQYF	TGTGCCAGCAGTTTAATCGTCGGCAATATAGCCAAAAACATTCAGTACTTC
TRBJ2-7	TRBV29-1	many	TRBD1	CSAGRTGGDEQYF	TGCAGCGCTGGGAGGACAGGGGGCGACGAGCAGTACTTC
TRBJ1-6	TRBV12-3/TRBV12-4	many	NA	CASSLTGSNSPLHF	TGTGCCAGCAGTTTAACGGGATCCAATTCACCCCTCCACTTT
TRBJ2-3	TRBV12-3/TRBV12-4	NA	TRBD2	CASSRWTSGATDTQYF	TGTGCCAGCAGTCGTTGGACTAGCGGGGCCACAGATACGCAGTATTTT
TRBJ2-6	TRBV5-4	NA	TRBD1	CASSFNRGAGANVLTF	TGTGCCAGCAGCTTTAACAGGGGCGCTGGGGCCAACGTCCTGACTTTC
TRBJ2-3	TRBV27	NA	TRBD2	CASSPRGGLGDTQYF	TGTGCCAGCAGTCCACGGGGGGGCCTAGGAGATACGCAGTATTTT
TRBJ1-1	TRBV2	many	NA	CASSEGRWEAFF	TGTGCCAGCAGTGAAGGGAGGTGGGAAGCTTTCTTT
TRBJ1-2	TRBV5-6	many	NA	CASSSPFYGYTF	TGTGCCAGCAGCTCCCCCTTCTATGGCTACACCTTC
TRBJ1-1	TRBV5-1	many	NA	CASSFDRRPQSNTEAFF	TGCGCCAGCAGCTTTGACCGTCGGCCTCAGTCTAACACTGAAGCTTTCTTT
TRBJ2-3	TRBV29-1	many	NA	CSVEERAGGTDTQYF	TGCAGCGTTGAAGAAAGGGCAGGCGGCACAGATACGCAGTATTTT
TRBJ1-6	TRBV4-2	many	NA	CASSQDSGSTLNSPLHF	TGTGCCAGCAGCCAAGATAGCGGCAGTACTCTGAATTCACCCCTCCACTTT
TRBJ2-3	TRBV29-1	medium-sized	NA	CSVGSGSTDTQYF	TGCAGCGTGGGGAGTGGAAGCACAGATACGCAGTATTTT
TRBJ2-7	TRBV20-1	many	TRBD2	CSARTSGYEQYF	TGCAGTGCCAGGACTAGCGGCTACGAGCAGTACTTC